The sequence of this T cell receptor (beta chain) was determined in a study of OX40 agonist ivuxolimab in advanced cancers. General observations from the study: Certain nonresponding patients likewise had low normalized T-cell clonal expansion. No antigen was identified for the clonally expanded peripheral T cells.

The ends lost 3 bases at V and 7 bases at J; junction bases unmatched: 5. This CDR3 region has 15 residues. Germline values: CDR1 SNHLY, CDR2 FYNNEI. This clone was seen only once. Its antigen remains unidentified. Clones were sequenced by immunoSEQ multiplex PCR, and TCRdb holds only the in-frame ones, with some missing. The repertoire consists of around 75,000 clones, with around nine tenths occurring once and the leading ten covering less than 3%. The chain carries TRBV2 and TRBJ2-1; 11 bases line up with TRBD2. The specimen was CD4+ or CD8+ T cells sorted from blood, collected in a trial of the OX40 agonist ivuxolimab. The TCR comes from an adult with an advanced solid tumor such as melanoma, head and neck, liver or kidney cancer. The CDR3 nucleotides are TGTGCCAGCAGTGACAGGACTAGCGGGTCGAATGAGCAGTTCTTC. It translates to CASSDRTSGSNEQFF.